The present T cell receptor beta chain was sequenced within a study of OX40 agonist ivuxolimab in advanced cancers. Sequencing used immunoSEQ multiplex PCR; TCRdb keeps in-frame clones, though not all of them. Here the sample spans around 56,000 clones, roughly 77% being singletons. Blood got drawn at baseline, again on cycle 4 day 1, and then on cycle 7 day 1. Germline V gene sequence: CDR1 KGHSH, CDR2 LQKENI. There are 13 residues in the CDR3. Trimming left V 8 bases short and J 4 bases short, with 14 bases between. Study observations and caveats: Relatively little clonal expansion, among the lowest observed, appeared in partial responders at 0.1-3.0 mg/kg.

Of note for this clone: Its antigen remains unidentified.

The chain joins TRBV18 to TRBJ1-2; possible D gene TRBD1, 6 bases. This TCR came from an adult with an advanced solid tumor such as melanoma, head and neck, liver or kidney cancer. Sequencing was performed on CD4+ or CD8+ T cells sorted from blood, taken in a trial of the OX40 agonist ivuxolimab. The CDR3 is CASTVGQSYGYTF. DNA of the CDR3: TGTGCCAGCACTGTGGGACAAAGCTATGGCTACACCTTC. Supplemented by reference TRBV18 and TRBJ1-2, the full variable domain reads NAGVMQNPRHLVRRRGQEARLRCSPMKGHSHVYWYRQLPEEGLKFMVYLQKENIIDESGMPKERFSAEFPKEGPSILRIQQVVRGDSAAYFCASTVGQSYGYTFGSGTRLTVV.